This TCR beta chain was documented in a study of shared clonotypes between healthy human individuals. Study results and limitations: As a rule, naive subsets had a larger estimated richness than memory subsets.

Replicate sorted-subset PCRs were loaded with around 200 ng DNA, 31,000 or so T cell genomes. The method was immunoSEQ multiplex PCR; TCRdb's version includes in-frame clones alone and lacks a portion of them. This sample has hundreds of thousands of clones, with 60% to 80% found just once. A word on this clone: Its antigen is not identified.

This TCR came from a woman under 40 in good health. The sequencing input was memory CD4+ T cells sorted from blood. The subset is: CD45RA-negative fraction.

DNA of the CDR3: TGCGCCAGCAGCTTGGCGCATTCCGGAGGTGCCTACGAGCAGTACTTC. It yields the protein CASSLAHSGGAYEQYF. The V call is TRBV5-1, the J call TRBJ2-5; D is perhaps TRBD2 (5 bases). The J call may be wrong; the DNA end is better matched by TRBJ2-7. Germline CDR1 and CDR2: SGHRS and YFSETQ. This CDR3 comprises 16 residues.